This passage covers 13 T cell receptor beta chains from one sample sequenced in a study of blood T cell repertoires in COVID-19. Generated by immunoSEQ multiplex PCR, the TCRdb table keeps only in-frame clones and is missing some. Among over 250,000 clones listed, roughly nine tenths were seen once. Specimen: peripheral blood. The receptors were gathered from a man aged 55 to 69 who had recovered from COVID-19.

This clone has just a few counts. This sequence joins TRBV10-1 and TRBJ2-2; D may be TRBD1 (5 bases). The CDR3 is made up of 13 amino acids. V lost 3 bases and J 6 bases, leaving 8 bases between the germline ends. The germline V gene has CDR1 WNHNN and CDR2 SYGVQD (reference sequence). The CDR3 DNA is TGCGCCAGCAGTGACAGGGTGGCCGGGGAGCTGTTTTTT. Translation gives CASSDRVAGELFF.

The V call is TRBV27, the J call TRBJ2-1; perhaps TRBD2 as D (6 bases). V was shortened by 1 base and J by 12 bases, with 16 bases between the two germline ends. Germline CDR1 reads MNHEY; CDR2 reads SMNVEV (reference sequence). The CDR3 consists of 14 residues. The CDR3: CASSLLVSRRGQFF. The CDR3 DNA sequence: TGTGCCAGCAGTTTATTAGTTTCTAGGAGGGGGCAGTTCTTC.

The chain has TRBV19 and TRBJ1-2; TRBD1 aligns across 7 bases. Per germline, CDR1 LNHDA and CDR2 SQIVND (reference sequence). This CDR3 region has 15 residues. Trimming at V came to 5 bases and at J to 2 bases, leaving 8 bases not matched to a gene. CDR3 loop: CASSPTDRVNYGYTF. CDR3 in DNA: TGTGCCAGTAGTCCCACCGACAGGGTCAACTATGGCTACACCTTC.

This chain uses TRBV10-2 with TRBJ2-2; D possibly corresponds to TRBD1 (5 bases). The length of the CDR3 is 13 residues. CDR1 is WSHSY and CDR2 is SAAADI in the germline V gene. V shed 8 bases and J shed 6 bases, with 13 bases lying between them. The CDR3 DNA is TGCGCCAGCGGACAAACCACGGCCGGGGAGCTGTTTTTT. Protein: CASGQTTAGELFF.

The CDR3 coding sequence is TGTGCCAGCACCCGGGACAGGGGGAGAGAGACCCAGTACTTC. This translates into CASTRDRGRETQYF. This chain connects TRBV6-5 to TRBJ2-5; TRBD1 matches at 11 bases. The CDR3 consists of 14 residues. V lost 7 bases, J lost 4 bases, and 5 bases stayed unmatched. Germline lookup yields CDR1 MNHEY and CDR2 SVGAGI.

The V gene is TRBV27, the J gene TRBJ2-7; 9 nucleotides line up with TRBD1. This CDR3 region has 15 residues. Germline assignment: CDR1 MNHEY and CDR2 SMNVEV (reference sequence). Trimming removed 5 bases from V and 3 bases from J; junction bases left unmatched: 8. CDR3 sequence reads: CASSLRDRDYYEQYF. In nucleotides, the CDR3 is TGTGCCAGCAGTCTCCGGGACAGGGACTACTACGAGCAGTACTTC.

The rearrangement uses TRBV19 and TRBJ1-2, with TRBD1 matching over 7 bases. The CDR3 sequence is 15 residues long. The germline gives CDR1 LNHDA, CDR2 SQIVND (reference sequence). Trimming took 6 bases from V and 4 from J; bases not matched to a gene: 11. CDR3 in DNA: TGTGCCAGTAGCCTGACAGGGCGTAGGAGCTATGGCTACACCTTC. As protein: CASSLTGRRSYGYTF.

The genes are TRBV7-8 and TRBJ1-1; D is unclear. The CDR3 extends over 14 amino acids. Trimming pared 0 bases from V and 4 bases from J, leaving 9 bases between. The germline CDR1 and CDR2 sequences are SGHVS and FQNEAQ. CDR3 DNA: TGTGCCAGCAGCTTAGCGCGGGTCGGCACTGAAGCTTTCTTT. Its translation: CASSLARVGTEAFF.

This clone was seen only a few times. The J gene is TRBJ2-2, the V gene TRBV5-4, with TRBD2 matching over 11 bases. Germline V gene lookup returns CDR1 SGHNT and CDR2 YYREEE (reference sequence). The length of the CDR3 is 16 residues. V shed 4 bases, J shed 1 base, and the junction held 3 bases outside the gene matches. CDR3 sequence reads: CASSGTSGRNTGELFF. In DNA, the CDR3 is TGTGCCAGCAGCGGTACTAGCGGGAGGAACACCGGGGAGCTGTTTTTT.

The V gene is TRBV18, the J gene TRBJ1-1; 11 bases match TRBD1. CDR3 length: 14 residues. V was clipped by 6 bases and J by 4 bases; unmatched bases: 4. Germline-derived CDR1 and CDR2 are KGHSH and LQKENI. CDR3 sequence (DNA): TGTGCCAGCTCCCGCGGGACAGGGGGCACTGAAGCTTTCTTT. It yields the protein CASSRGTGGTEAFF.

This chain connects TRBV29-1 to TRBJ2-1; no clear D. This CDR3 has 14 residues. Germline loops: CDR1 SQVTM, CDR2 ANQGSEA. V lost 8 bases, J lost 6 bases, and 20 bases lay in between. CDR3: CSSDTTVIGNEQFF. In nucleotides, the CDR3 is TGCAGCTCTGACACCACCGTGATAGGCAATGAGCAGTTCTTC.

The chain combines TRBV3-1 (or the pseudogene TRBV3-2) with TRBJ2-5; 7 bases fit TRBD1. Germline CDR1 reads LGHDT; CDR2 reads YNNKEL (reference sequence). The V and J ends lost 7 bases and 5 bases, in that order; junction bases with no gene match: 13. This CDR3 comprises 15 residues. CDR3 in amino acids: CASNTQGLIGETQYF. In DNA form, the CDR3 reads TGTGCCAGCAATACACAGGGGTTAATCGGGGAGACCCAGTACTTC.

This clone appeared many times. The gene calls are TRBV25-1 and TRBJ1-1; 9 bases align to TRBD1. The CDR3 is 15 residues long. Germline V gene lookup returns CDR1 MGHDK and CDR2 SYGVNS. The trim removed 1 base at V and 6 bases at J, leaving 6 bases unmatched. The CDR3 DNA reads TGTGCCAGCAGTGAATCTCTGGGACAGGGCGCTGAAGCTTTCTTT. It is translated as CASSESLGQGAEAFF.